The rows below give T cell receptor beta chains drawn from one sample of a study of blood T cell repertoires in COVID-19. Profiling relied on immunoSEQ multiplex PCR, and the TCRdb table lists in-frame clones only, not all of them. The sample contains 150,000 to 200,000 clones, 75% to 90% of which appear only once. Material: peripheral blood. These receptors originate from a man aged 55 to 70 with acute or convalescent COVID-19. CDR3s include the opening cysteine and the closing phenylalanine or tryptophan. The D gene is left open where the match is weak. Clone size, where shown, is once, few, many, or a class for clones that have expanded.

cdr3_length: 14; v_call: TRBV9; d_call: .; j_call: TRBJ1-6; clone_size: .; cdr3_aa: CASSADAGNSPLHF; cdr3_nt: TGTGCCAGCAGCGCTGACGCCGGGAATTCACCCCTCCACTTT
cdr3_length: 12; v_call: TRBV19; d_call: .; j_call: TRBJ1-1; clone_size: .; cdr3_aa: CASSTPGVRAFF; cdr3_nt: TGTGCCAGTAGTACCCCAGGGGTTCGGGCTTTCTTT
cdr3_length: 15; v_call: TRBV19; d_call: TRBD1; j_call: TRBJ1-4; clone_size: .; cdr3_aa: CASSMTGMTNEKLFF; cdr3_nt: TGTGCCAGTAGTATGACAGGGATGACTAATGAAAAACTGTTTTTT
cdr3_length: 14; v_call: TRBV24-1; d_call: .; j_call: TRBJ2-2; clone_size: .; cdr3_aa: CATSGLPGTGELFF; cdr3_nt: TGTGCCACCAGTGGCCTACCAGGCACCGGGGAGCTGTTTTTT
cdr3_length: 14; v_call: TRBV6-5; d_call: .; j_call: TRBJ1-2; clone_size: .; cdr3_aa: CASRYPGGRGGYTF; cdr3_nt: TGTGCCAGCAGGTACCCCGGGGGGCGAGGTGGCTACACCTTC
cdr3_length: 16; v_call: TRBV21-1; d_call: .; j_call: TRBJ1-5; clone_size: .; cdr3_aa: CASSKLGGPFRQPQHF; cdr3_nt: TGTGCCAGCAGCAAGCTAGGAGGACCTTTTCGGCAGCCCCAGCATTTT
cdr3_length: 12; v_call: TRBV2; d_call: .; j_call: TRBJ1-2; clone_size: .; cdr3_aa: CASSEHNAGYTF; cdr3_nt: TGTGCCAGCAGTGAACATAACGCGGGCTACACCTTC
cdr3_length: 15; v_call: TRBV6-5; d_call: .; j_call: TRBJ2-3; clone_size: .; cdr3_aa: CASSYSDSYGNTQYF; cdr3_nt: TGTGCCAGCAGTTACTCGGACTCCTACGGCAATACGCAGTATTTT
cdr3_length: 11; v_call: TRBV7-8; d_call: .; j_call: TRBJ2-7; clone_size: .; cdr3_aa: CASSPAYEQYF; cdr3_nt: TGTGCCAGCAGCCCCGCCTACGAGCAGTACTTC
cdr3_length: 16; v_call: TRBV11-2; d_call: .; j_call: TRBJ1-3; clone_size: .; cdr3_aa: CASSFGGPSSGNTIYF; cdr3_nt: TGTGCCAGCAGCTTTGGGGGCCCGAGCTCTGGAAACACCATATATTTT
cdr3_length: 14; v_call: TRBV24-1; d_call: .; j_call: TRBJ1-2; clone_size: once; cdr3_aa: CATSDDDSNYGYTF; cdr3_nt: TGTGCCACCAGTGATGATGACAGTAACTATGGCTACACCTTC
cdr3_length: 13; v_call: TRBV30; d_call: .; j_call: TRBJ1-1; clone_size: once; cdr3_aa: CAWITVLNTEAFF; cdr3_nt: TGTGCCTGGATAACGGTTCTGAACACTGAAGCTTTCTTT
cdr3_length: 15; v_call: TRBV30; d_call: .; j_call: TRBJ1-5; clone_size: few; cdr3_aa: CAWSVESYSNQPQHF; cdr3_nt: TGTGCCTGGAGTGTTGAGTCTTATAGCAATCAGCCCCAGCATTTT
cdr3_length: 16; v_call: TRBV4-1; d_call: TRBD1; j_call: TRBJ1-5; clone_size: .; cdr3_aa: CASSQVGQDSYQPQHF; cdr3_nt: TGCGCCAGCAGCCAAGTCGGACAGGACAGTTATCAGCCCCAGCATTTT
cdr3_length: 15; v_call: TRBV29-1; d_call: TRBD2; j_call: TRBJ2-3; clone_size: few; cdr3_aa: CSVGLAGGGTDTQYF; cdr3_nt: TGCAGCGTCGGATTAGCGGGAGGGGGCACAGATACGCAGTATTTT
cdr3_length: 23; v_call: TRBV12-5; d_call: TRBD1; j_call: TRBJ1-5; clone_size: .; cdr3_aa: CASGPSGTGVSILTPHSNQPQHF; cdr3_nt: TGTGCTAGTGGTCCCTCCGGGACAGGGGTTTCCATTTTGACCCCTCATAGCAATCAGCCCCAGCATTTT
cdr3_length: 13; v_call: TRBV19; d_call: .; j_call: TRBJ2-7; clone_size: .; cdr3_aa: CASSTQMTYEQYF; cdr3_nt: TGTGCCAGTAGTACGCAGATGACCTACGAGCAGTACTTC
cdr3_length: 16; v_call: TRBV5-1; d_call: .; j_call: TRBJ2-3; clone_size: .; cdr3_aa: CASSLLDSRLGDTQYF; cdr3_nt: TGCGCCAGCAGTCTCCTGGACAGTCGCCTGGGAGATACGCAGTATTTT
cdr3_length: 13; v_call: TRBV7-7; d_call: .; j_call: TRBJ1-1; clone_size: .; cdr3_aa: CATEGKRNTEAFF; cdr3_nt: TGTGCCACAGAGGGCAAACGGAACACTGAAGCTTTCTTT
cdr3_length: 14; v_call: TRBV4-1; d_call: .; j_call: TRBJ2-5; clone_size: .; cdr3_aa: CASSQDGREETQYF; cdr3_nt: TGCGCCAGCAGCCAAGATGGGCGAGAAGAGACCCAGTACTTC
cdr3_length: 13; v_call: TRBV5-1; d_call: .; j_call: TRBJ2-7; clone_size: .; cdr3_aa: CASSDLQGDEQYF; cdr3_nt: TGCGCCAGCAGCGACTTACAGGGAGACGAGCAGTACTTC
cdr3_length: 14; v_call: TRBV6-5; d_call: TRBD2; j_call: TRBJ2-7; clone_size: .; cdr3_aa: CASSKTSGSGEQYF; cdr3_nt: TGTGCCAGCAGTAAGACTAGCGGGAGTGGTGAGCAGTACTTC
cdr3_length: 16; v_call: TRBV6-5; d_call: TRBD1; j_call: TRBJ2-1; clone_size: .; cdr3_aa: CASSYSGSRGPDEQFF; cdr3_nt: TGTGCCAGCAGTTACTCGGGGTCAAGGGGGCCGGATGAGCAGTTCTTC
cdr3_length: 14; v_call: TRBV7-2; d_call: .; j_call: TRBJ2-7; clone_size: .; cdr3_aa: CASSYGTQLYEQYF; cdr3_nt: TGTGCCAGCAGCTACGGGACTCAGCTCTACGAGCAGTACTTC
cdr3_length: 17; v_call: TRBV2; d_call: .; j_call: TRBJ1-1; clone_size: .; cdr3_aa: CASSEDRQGRWNTEAFF; cdr3_nt: TGTGCCAGCAGTGAAGATCGTCAGGGGAGATGGAACACTGAAGCTTTCTTT
cdr3_length: 14; v_call: TRBV6-6; d_call: TRBD1; j_call: TRBJ1-1; clone_size: .; cdr3_aa: CASRKTGKDTEAFF; cdr3_nt: TGTGCCAGCAGGAAGACAGGGAAGGACACTGAAGCTTTCTTT
cdr3_length: 13; v_call: TRBV5-4; d_call: TRBD1; j_call: TRBJ1-1; clone_size: .; cdr3_aa: CASSLVRDSEAFF; cdr3_nt: TGTGCCAGCAGCTTGGTCCGGGACAGTGAAGCTTTCTTT
cdr3_length: 14; v_call: TRBV5-4; d_call: .; j_call: TRBJ1-4; clone_size: .; cdr3_aa: CASGTAGPNEKLFF; cdr3_nt: TGTGCCAGCGGTACAGCGGGGCCGAATGAAAAACTGTTTTTT
cdr3_length: 15; v_call: TRBV28; d_call: .; j_call: TRBJ2-1; clone_size: few; cdr3_aa: CASRPPARGRGLQFF; cdr3_nt: TGTGCCAGCAGACCCCCCGCCCGGGGGAGGGGGTTGCAGTTCTTC
cdr3_length: 12; v_call: TRBV7-9; d_call: .; j_call: TRBJ2-3; clone_size: .; cdr3_aa: CASNAGTDTQYF; cdr3_nt: TGTGCCAGCAACGCGGGCACAGATACGCAGTATTTT
cdr3_length: 16; v_call: TRBV6-6; d_call: TRBD2; j_call: TRBJ2-1; clone_size: once; cdr3_aa: CASRRLAGVVANEQFF; cdr3_nt: TGTGCCAGCAGGCGGTTAGCGGGAGTGGTGGCCAATGAGCAGTTCTTC
cdr3_length: 13; v_call: TRBV7-6; d_call: .; j_call: TRBJ2-3; clone_size: .; cdr3_aa: CASSSYRRDTQYF; cdr3_nt: TGTGCCAGCAGCTCCTACCGGAGGGATACGCAGTATTTT
cdr3_length: 15; v_call: TRBV5-4; d_call: .; j_call: TRBJ2-3; clone_size: .; cdr3_aa: CASSWGGRSSDTQYF; cdr3_nt: TGTGCCAGCAGTTGGGGGGGCCGCAGCTCCGATACGCAGTATTTT
cdr3_length: 18; v_call: TRBV5-1; d_call: TRBD2; j_call: TRBJ2-1; clone_size: .; cdr3_aa: CASSLERLAVSSYNEQFF; cdr3_nt: TGCGCCAGCAGCTTGGAGAGGCTAGCGGTGAGCTCCTACAATGAGCAGTTCTTC
cdr3_length: 12; v_call: TRBV29-1; d_call: .; j_call: TRBJ1-5; clone_size: once; cdr3_aa: CSVATGPGPQHF; cdr3_nt: TGCAGCGTTGCGACAGGCCCTGGGCCCCAGCATTTT
cdr3_length: 14; v_call: TRBV5-6; d_call: .; j_call: TRBJ1-2; clone_size: .; cdr3_aa: CASSLERGRYGYTF; cdr3_nt: TGTGCCAGCAGCTTGGAGCGCGGCCGCTATGGCTACACCTTC
cdr3_length: 14; v_call: TRBV6-5; d_call: .; j_call: TRBJ1-2; clone_size: few; cdr3_aa: CASSYLQAGYGYTF; cdr3_nt: TGTGCCAGCAGTTACCTCCAGGCGGGCTATGGCTACACCTTC
cdr3_length: 12; v_call: TRBV6-2/TRBV6-3; d_call: .; j_call: TRBJ1-2; clone_size: .; cdr3_aa: CASSYSGHGYTF; cdr3_nt: TGTGCCAGCAGTTACTCGGGACACGGCTACACCTTC
cdr3_length: 15; v_call: TRBV4-3; d_call: .; j_call: TRBJ2-7; clone_size: once; cdr3_aa: CASSPERSSYYEQYF; cdr3_nt: TGCGCCAGCAGTCCCGAGCGATCCTCCTACTACGAGCAGTACTTC
cdr3_length: 14; v_call: TRBV2; d_call: .; j_call: TRBJ2-5; clone_size: .; cdr3_aa: CASILVPGRETQYF; cdr3_nt: TGTGCCAGCATCCTAGTCCCGGGGAGAGAGACCCAGTACTTC
cdr3_length: 13; v_call: TRBV7-9; d_call: .; j_call: TRBJ1-2; clone_size: .; cdr3_aa: CASSLTEIYGYTF; cdr3_nt: TGTGCCAGCAGCTTAACAGAAATATATGGCTACACCTTC
cdr3_length: 17; v_call: TRBV2; d_call: TRBD1; j_call: TRBJ1-6; clone_size: .; cdr3_aa: CASSERAGGTYNSPLHF; cdr3_nt: TGTGCCAGCAGTGAACGGGCAGGGGGCACCTATAATTCACCCCTCCACTTT
cdr3_length: 15; v_call: TRBV6-6; d_call: .; j_call: TRBJ2-7; clone_size: few; cdr3_aa: CASSYSSPLTYEQYF; cdr3_nt: TGTGCCAGCAGTTACTCGAGCCCTCTAACCTACGAGCAGTACTTC
cdr3_length: 14; v_call: TRBV3-1/TRBV3-2; d_call: .; j_call: TRBJ1-6; clone_size: once; cdr3_aa: CASSQVEGWSPLHF; cdr3_nt: TGTGCCAGCAGCCAAGTAGAGGGTTGGTCACCCCTCCACTTT
cdr3_length: 15; v_call: TRBV7-2; d_call: TRBD1; j_call: TRBJ1-1; clone_size: .; cdr3_aa: CASNRDRAMNTEAFF; cdr3_nt: TGTGCCAGCAACCGGGACAGGGCTATGAACACTGAAGCTTTCTTT
cdr3_length: 15; v_call: TRBV4-3; d_call: .; j_call: TRBJ1-2; clone_size: .; cdr3_aa: CASSHIPVAGEGYTF; cdr3_nt: TGCGCCAGCAGCCACATACCCGTAGCAGGGGAAGGCTACACCTTC
cdr3_length: 13; v_call: TRBV6-2/TRBV6-3; d_call: TRBD1; j_call: TRBJ1-5; clone_size: .; cdr3_aa: CASSPRGDQPQHF; cdr3_nt: TGTGCCAGCAGCCCCAGGGGGGATCAGCCCCAGCATTTT
cdr3_length: 13; v_call: TRBV19; d_call: .; j_call: TRBJ1-5; clone_size: .; cdr3_aa: CASSRVSNQPQHF; cdr3_nt: TGTGCCAGTAGTAGAGTTAGCAATCAGCCCCAGCATTTT